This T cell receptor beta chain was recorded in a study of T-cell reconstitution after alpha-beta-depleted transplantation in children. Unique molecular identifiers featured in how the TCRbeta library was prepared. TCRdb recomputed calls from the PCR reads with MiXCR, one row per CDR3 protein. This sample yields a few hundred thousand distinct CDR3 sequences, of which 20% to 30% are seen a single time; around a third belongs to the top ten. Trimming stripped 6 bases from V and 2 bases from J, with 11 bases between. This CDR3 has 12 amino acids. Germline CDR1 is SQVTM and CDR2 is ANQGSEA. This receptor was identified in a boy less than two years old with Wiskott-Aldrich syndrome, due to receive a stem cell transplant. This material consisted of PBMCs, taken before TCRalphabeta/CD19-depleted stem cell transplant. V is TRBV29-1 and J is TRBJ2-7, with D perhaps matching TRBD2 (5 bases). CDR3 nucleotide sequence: TGCAGCGTCCGGGGTCTACCCTACGAGCAGTACTTC. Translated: CSVRGLPYEQYF.